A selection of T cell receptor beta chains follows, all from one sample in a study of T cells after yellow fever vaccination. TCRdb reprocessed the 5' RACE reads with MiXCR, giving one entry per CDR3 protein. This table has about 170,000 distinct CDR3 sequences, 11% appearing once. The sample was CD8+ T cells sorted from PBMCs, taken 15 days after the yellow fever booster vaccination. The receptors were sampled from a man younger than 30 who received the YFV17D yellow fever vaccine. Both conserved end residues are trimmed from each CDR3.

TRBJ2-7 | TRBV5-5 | ASSFVNEKY
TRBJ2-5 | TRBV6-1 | ASILTATQY
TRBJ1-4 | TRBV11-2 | ASSLDPGNKLF
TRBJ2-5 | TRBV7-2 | ASSSRPSGHPDQY
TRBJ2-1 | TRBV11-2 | ASSLEGLASNEQF
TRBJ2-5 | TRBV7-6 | ASQTTPSGEETQY
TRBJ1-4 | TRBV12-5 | ASGFLNSGGGEKLF
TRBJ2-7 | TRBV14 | ASSLPSGYEQY
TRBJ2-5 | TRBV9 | ASSVRLAGNRETQY
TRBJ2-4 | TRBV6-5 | ASSYGRGMDIQY
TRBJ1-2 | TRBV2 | ASEEGYGYT
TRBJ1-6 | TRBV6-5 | ASRGLVNWAPLH
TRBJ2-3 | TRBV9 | ASSPPGWSADTQY
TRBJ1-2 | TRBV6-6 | ASSHSDGYGYT
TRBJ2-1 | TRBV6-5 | ASSYGVRGDNEQF
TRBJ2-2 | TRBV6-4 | PSSDYTGELF
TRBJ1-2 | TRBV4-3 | ASSLRLGRQLGYT
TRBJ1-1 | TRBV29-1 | SVMTENTEAF
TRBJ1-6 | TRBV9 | ASSEGDNSYNSPLH
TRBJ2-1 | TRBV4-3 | ASSQDEVGYNEQF
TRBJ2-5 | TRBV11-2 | ASSTTPGGQETQY
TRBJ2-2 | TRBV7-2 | ASSLRKRTYTGELF
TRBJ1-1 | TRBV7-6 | ASSYGEGAKTEAF
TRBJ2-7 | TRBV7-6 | ASSLVASGGSSYEQY
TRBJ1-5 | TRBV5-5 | ASSSGQTSNQPQH
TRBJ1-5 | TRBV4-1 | ASSQAAQARGQPQH
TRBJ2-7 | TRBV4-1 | ASSQGWGSYEQY
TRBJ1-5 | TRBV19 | ASSIGNQPQH
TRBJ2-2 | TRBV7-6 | ASSRNWGSTGELF
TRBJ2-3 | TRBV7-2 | ASSLGRGGRDTQY
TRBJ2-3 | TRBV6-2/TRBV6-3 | ASSQDRPHVTQY
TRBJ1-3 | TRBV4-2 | ASSQESWAGNTIY
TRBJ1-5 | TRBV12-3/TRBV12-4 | ASSPDTASSNQPQH
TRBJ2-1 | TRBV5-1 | ASSLTGFNEQF
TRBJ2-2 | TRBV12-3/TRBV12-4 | ASIRGDYFGELF
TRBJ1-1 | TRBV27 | ASSFVPGSSTEAF
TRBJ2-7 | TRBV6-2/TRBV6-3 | ASSYSPELDEQY
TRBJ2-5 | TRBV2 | ASRELRDSQETQY
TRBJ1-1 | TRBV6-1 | ASSENRGMNTEAF
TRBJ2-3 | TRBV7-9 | ASSLTSGGGDTQY
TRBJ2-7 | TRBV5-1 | ASSPETARGQSYEQY
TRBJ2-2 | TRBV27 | ASKEGTGELF
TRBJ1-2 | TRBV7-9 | ASMGSWRGYT
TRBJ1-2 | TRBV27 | ASSHGQGLRYT
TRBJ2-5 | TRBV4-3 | ASSQGHTLVKTQY
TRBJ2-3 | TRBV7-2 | ASSSWARTDTQY
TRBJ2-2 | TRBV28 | ASSLAGGQTGELF
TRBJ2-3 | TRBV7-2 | ASLLIPRLY
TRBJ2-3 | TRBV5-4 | ASRLRDRATDTQY
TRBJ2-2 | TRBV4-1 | ASSQKLASLPTGELF
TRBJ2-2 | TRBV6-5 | ASSWGWDTWDTGELF
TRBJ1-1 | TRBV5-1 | ASSLGQNEAF